The 13 T cell receptor beta chains presented below share a single source sample, sequenced in a study of T cell repertoires in cytomegalovirus infection. A single record per CDR3 protein comes from TCRdb applying MiXCR to the reads. The sample consists of some 180,000 distinct CDR3 sequences, roughly a sixth of them appearing once. The sample was CD8+ T cells from PBMCs. The receptors come from a human donor in good health (CMV status not recorded). Some clones in this sample may be carry-over from other donors' samples.

The chain combines TRBV7-2 with TRBJ2-5, with D tentatively TRBD2 (5 bases). CDR1 is SGHTA, CDR2 FQGNSA, per germline. The CDR3 covers 14 residues. The V gene lost 3 bases and the J gene lost 1 base, with 9 bases spanning the gap. This CDR3 reads CASSLMGAQETQYF. The CDR3, as DNA: TGTGCCAGCAGCTTGATGGGAGCCCAAGAGACCCAGTACTTC.

The genes are TRBV7-2 and TRBJ2-4, with D maybe TRBD1 (6 bases). The CDR3 extends over 17 amino acids. CDR1 and CDR2 from the germline V gene are SGHTA and FQGNSA. Trimming removed 5 bases at V and 0 bases at J, with 17 bases between. The CDR3 bases are TGTGCCAGCAGCGACCGGGACACCACCCTAGCCAAAAACATTCAGTACTTC. Its translation is CASSDRDTTLAKNIQYF.

The chain couples TRBV28 to TRBJ2-7; D might be TRBD1 (5 bases). V was clipped by 8 bases and J by 6 bases, with 17 bases between them. Germline V CDR1 and CDR2: MDHEN, SYDVKM. The CDR3 is made up of 13 amino acids. CDR3 in amino acids: CASAVGRGGEQYF. CDR3 sequence (DNA): TGTGCCAGCGCGGTGGGTAGGGGCGGCGAGCAGTACTTC.

This clonotype has a count of ten or more. The chain is built from TRBV7-2 and TRBJ2-1; D possibly uses TRBD1 or TRBD2 (5 bases each). CDR3 size: 15 residues. Per the germline V gene, CDR1 is SGHTA and CDR2 is FQGNSA. V lost 5 bases and J lost 8, with 19 bases in between. CDR3 in amino acids: CASSPRDRLLDEQFF. The CDR3 region has the DNA TGTGCCAGCAGCCCCCGGGACCGCCTTTTGGATGAGCAGTTCTTC.

This clonotype was seen only a few times. The chain has TRBV6-2 or TRBV6-3 and TRBJ2-5; D ambiguous. This CDR3 spans 15 amino acids. Germline V gene lookup returns CDR1 MNHEY and CDR2 SVGEGT. V was clipped by 8 bases and J by 1 base, with 17 bases between them. CDR3 DNA sequence: TGTGCCAGCTCCCCCCTGCGAAGGTCCCAAGAGACCCAGTACTTC. It encodes CASSPLRRSQETQYF.

The chain uses TRBV2 and TRBJ1-2; 10 nucleotides align to TRBD1. CDR1 is SNHLY and CDR2 is FYNNEI in the germline V gene. The CDR3 totals 16 residues. The trim removed 5 bases at V and 1 base at J, leaving 7 bases unmatched. CDR3 nucleotide sequence: TGTGCCAGCAGTTTGGGACAGGGGTTCGGTAACTATGGCTACACCTTC. This codes for CASSLGQGFGNYGYTF.

This clonotype was detected only a few times. This chain joins TRBV7-9 and TRBJ1-3, with 9 bases aligning to TRBD1. Germline CDR1 is SEHNR and CDR2 is FQNEAQ (reference sequence). The CDR3 totals 18 residues. With V trimmed by 4 bases and J by 1 base, 11 bases remained unmatched. The DNA of the CDR3 is TGTGCCAGCAGCTCCCACTTGGGACAGGGACTATCTGGAAACACCATATATTTT. Translation gives CASSSHLGQGLSGNTIYF. Full variable domain (missing parts from reference TRBV7-9 and TRBJ1-3): DTGVSQNPRHKITKRGQNVTFRCDPISEHNRLYWYRQTLGQGPEFLTYFQNEAQLEKSRLLSDRFSAERPKGSFSTLEIQRTEQGDSAMYLCASSSHLGQGLSGNTIYFGEGSWLTVV.

V gene TRBV11-2 combines with J gene TRBJ2-5; D not certain. The CDR3 runs to 13 residues. Trimming stripped 4 bases from V and 1 base from J, with 7 bases between. Germline V gene data show CDR1 as SGHAT and CDR2 as FQNNGV. CDR3 coding DNA: TGTGCCAGCAGCTGGGTGTTCCAAGAGACCCAGTACTTC. Amino acid sequence: CASSWVFQETQYF. The full variable domain, with the rest looked up from reference TRBV11-2 and TRBJ2-5, is EAGVAQSPRYKIIEKRQSVAFWCNPISGHATLYWYQQILGQGPKLLIQFQNNGVVDDSQLPKDRFSAERLKGVDSTLKIQPAKLEDSAVYLCASSWVFQETQYFGPGTRLLVL.

The chain carries TRBV18 and TRBJ2-7; the D gene could be TRBD1 or TRBD2 (5 bases each). CDR3 length: 16 amino acids. Trimming took 3 bases from V and 4 from J, leaving 19 bases between them. CDR1 is KGHSH, CDR2 LQKENI, per germline. The CDR3, as DNA: TGTGCCAGCTCACCCTGGGACCGGGACCTCACTTACGAGCAGTACTTC. Translation: CASSPWDRDLTYEQYF.

The CDR3 nucleotides read TGCAGTGCCCTCGACAGGGGCGGCGATGGCTACACCTTC. It yields the protein CSALDRGGDGYTF. The chain has TRBV20-1 and TRBJ1-2; 8 bases are a match to TRBD1. V lost 6 bases to trimming and J lost 6 bases; unmatched junction nucleotides: 9. From germline, CDR1 is DFQATT and CDR2 SNEGSKA (reference sequence). CDR3 length: 13 amino acids.

The J gene is TRBJ1-1, the V gene TRBV11-2; 7 nucleotides align to TRBD1. CDR1 SGHAT and CDR2 FQNNGV come from the germline V gene. The CDR3 runs 15 residues. V was pared by 6 bases and J by 3 bases, with 10 bases of the junction left unmatched. CDR3 loop: CASRKIDRAYTEAFF. CDR3 bases: TGTGCCAGCAGAAAAATTGACAGGGCGTACACTGAAGCTTTCTTT.

In its sample, this clonotype was seen many times. This chain uses TRBV7-8 with TRBJ1-1; 8 bases align to TRBD1. The CDR3 runs 16 residues. The J segment lost 3 bases and the V segment lost 5 bases, leaving 11 bases of the junction unmatched. The germline V gene encodes CDR1 SGHVS and CDR2 FQNEAQ. This chain's CDR3 is CASSSRQGSRDTEAFF. CDR3 nucleotides: TGTGCCAGCAGCAGCAGACAGGGGTCGAGGGACACTGAAGCTTTCTTT.

This clonotype was picked up many times. CDR3 sequence (DNA): TGTGCCAGCAGCCCATCTGCCTACGAGCAGTACTTC. Translating gives CASSPSAYEQYF. V gene TRBV7-2 combines with J gene TRBJ2-7, with unresolved D. There are 12 residues in the CDR3. The germline V and J ends were trimmed by 5 bases and 2 bases, with 7 bases remaining between them. Germline CDR1 reads SGHTA; CDR2 reads FQGNSA.